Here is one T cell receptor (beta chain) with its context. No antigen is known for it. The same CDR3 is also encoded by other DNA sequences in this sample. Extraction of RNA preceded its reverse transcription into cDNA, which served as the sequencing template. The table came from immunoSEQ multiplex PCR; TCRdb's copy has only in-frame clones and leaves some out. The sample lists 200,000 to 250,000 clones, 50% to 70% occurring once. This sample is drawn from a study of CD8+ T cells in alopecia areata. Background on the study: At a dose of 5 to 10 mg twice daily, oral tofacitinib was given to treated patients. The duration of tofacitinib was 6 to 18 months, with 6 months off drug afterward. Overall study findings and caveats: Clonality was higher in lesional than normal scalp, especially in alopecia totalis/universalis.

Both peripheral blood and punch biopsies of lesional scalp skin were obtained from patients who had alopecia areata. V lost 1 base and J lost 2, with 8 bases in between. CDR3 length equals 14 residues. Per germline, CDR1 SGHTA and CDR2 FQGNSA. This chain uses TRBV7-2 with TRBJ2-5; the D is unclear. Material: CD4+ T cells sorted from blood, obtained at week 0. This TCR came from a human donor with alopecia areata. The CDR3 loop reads CASSLVRVQETQYF. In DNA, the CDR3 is TGTGCCAGCAGCTTAGTAAGAGTTCAAGAGACCCAGTACTTC.